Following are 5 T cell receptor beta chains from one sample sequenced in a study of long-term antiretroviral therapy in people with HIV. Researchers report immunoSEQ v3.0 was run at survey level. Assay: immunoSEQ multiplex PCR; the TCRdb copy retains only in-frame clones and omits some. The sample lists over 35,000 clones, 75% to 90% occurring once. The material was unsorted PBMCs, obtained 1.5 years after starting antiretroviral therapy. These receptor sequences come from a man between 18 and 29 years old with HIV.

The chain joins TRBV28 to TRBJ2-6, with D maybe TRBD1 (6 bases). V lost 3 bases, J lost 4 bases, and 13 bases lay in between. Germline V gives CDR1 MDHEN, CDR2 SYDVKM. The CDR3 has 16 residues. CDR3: CASSLHFGGGANVLTF. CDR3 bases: TGTGCCAGCAGTTTGCATTTTGGGGGCGGGGCCAACGTCCTGACTTTC.

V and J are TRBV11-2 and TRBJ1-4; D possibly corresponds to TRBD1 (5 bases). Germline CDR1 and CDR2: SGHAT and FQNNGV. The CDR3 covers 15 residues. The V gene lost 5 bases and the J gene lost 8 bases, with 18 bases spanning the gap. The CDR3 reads CASSRGWRAGEKLFF. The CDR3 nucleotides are TGTGCCAGCAGCCGGGGGTGGAGGGCGGGGGAAAAACTGTTTTTT.

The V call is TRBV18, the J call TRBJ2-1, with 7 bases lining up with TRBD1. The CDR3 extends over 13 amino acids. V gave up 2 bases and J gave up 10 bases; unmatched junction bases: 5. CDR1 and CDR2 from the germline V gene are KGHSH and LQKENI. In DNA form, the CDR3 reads TGTGCCAGCTCACCAGCGACAGGGTGGGAGCAGTTCTTC. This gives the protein CASSPATGWEQFF.

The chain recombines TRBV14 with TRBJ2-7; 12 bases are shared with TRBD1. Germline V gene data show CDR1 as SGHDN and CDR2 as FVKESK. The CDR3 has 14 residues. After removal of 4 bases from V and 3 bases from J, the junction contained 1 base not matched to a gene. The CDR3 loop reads CASSRDRGLYEQYF. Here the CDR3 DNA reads TGTGCCAGCAGCCGGGACAGGGGGCTCTACGAGCAGTACTTC.

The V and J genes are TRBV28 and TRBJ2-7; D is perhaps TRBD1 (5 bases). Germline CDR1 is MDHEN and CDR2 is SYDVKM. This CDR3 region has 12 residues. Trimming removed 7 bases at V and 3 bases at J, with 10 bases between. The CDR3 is CASKDTFYEQYF. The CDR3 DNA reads TGTGCCAGCAAGGACACCTTCTACGAGCAGTACTTC.